Reported below is one T cell receptor (beta chain). Antigen specificity is unknown. The germline gives CDR1 SNHLY, CDR2 FYNNEI. V gave up 7 bases and J gave up 1 base; unmatched junction bases: 9. The CDR3 runs 16 residues. The data derive from a study of cytomegalovirus exposure and HLA in healthy donors. Study-wide points: Rare TCR sequences dominated, though some public TCRs recurred in many donors. TCR beta chain V- and J-gene trimming was linked, in a later analysis, to a missense variant in DCLRE1C.

The PCR ran on 60 Vbeta and 13 Jbeta primers. Profiled with immunoSEQ multiplex PCR; TCRdb holds only in-frame clones, not every one. The table has 160,000 or so clones, 70% seen once. The TCR originated in a man between 18 and 35 years old in good health and CMV-seropositive. What was sequenced was PBMCs. This rearrangement joins TRBV2 to TRBJ2-2; 7 bases match TRBD1. The CDR3 is CASTENDRENTGELFF. CDR3 coding DNA: TGTGCCAGCACCGAAAATGACAGGGAGAACACCGGGGAGCTGTTTTTT.